These 9 T cell receptor beta chains share one sample of origin, sequenced in a study of CD8 T cells in Susac syndrome (dated by TCRdb to between 2017 and 2020). Library prep was done by the immunoSEQ multiplex PCR assay. RNA was extracted using the RNeasy kit, and roughly 0.5 to 1 microgram was reverse transcribed with random hexamers. Using fastp at Q25 and MiXCR, TCRdb reprocessed the public reads and kept productive beta chains. CDR3 protein duplicates are merged, each entry listing the most common genes and DNA. For this sample there are under 110,000 distinct CDR3 sequences; roughly 94% appear just once. The biggest ten clones account for around 0.38% of the sample. The sequencing input was CD8+ T cells from PBMCs. Source of these receptors: a human donor with Susac syndrome.

The rearrangement uses TRBV7-6 and TRBJ2-5, with TRBD2 identical over 12 bases. The CDR3 contains 15 residues. Trimming took 5 bases from V and 3 from J; bases not matched to a gene: 4. CDR1 and CDR2 (germline): SGHVS, FNYEAQ. The CDR3 bases are TGTGCCAGCAGCGACAGGACTAGCGGGGAAGAGACCCAGTACTTC. Protein: CASSDRTSGEETQYF. Using reference TRBV7-6 and TRBJ2-5 for the parts outside the CDR3, the full variable domain is GAGVSQSPRYKVTKRGQDVALRCDPISGHVSLYWYRQALGQGPEFLTYFNYEAQQDKSGLPNDRFSAERPEGSISTLTIQRTEQRDSAMYRCASSDRTSGEETQYFGPGTRLLVL.

The V and J genes are TRBV27 and TRBJ1-3; D gene ambiguous. The CDR3 totals 15 residues. Trimming left V 2 bases short and J 0 bases short, with 8 bases between. Germline V lookup: CDR1 MNHEY, CDR2 SMNVEV (reference sequence). The CDR3 region has the DNA TGTGCCAGCAGTTTAAGCCCGACCTCTGGAAACACCATATATTTT. Translated: CASSLSPTSGNTIYF.

This chain connects TRBV24-1 to TRBJ2-3, with D perhaps TRBD1 or TRBD2 (5 bases each). The V end lost 6 bases, the J end lost 1 base, and 7 bases lay between the germline ends. Per germline, CDR1 KGHDR and CDR2 SFDVKD. The length of the CDR3 is 13 residues. The CDR3: CATSRDGTDTQYF. In DNA form, the CDR3 reads TGTGCCACCAGTCGGGACGGCACAGATACGCAGTATTTT.

The J gene is TRBJ2-5, the V gene TRBV7-3; D gene uncertain. CDR3 size: 13 residues. Germline loops: CDR1 SGHTA, CDR2 FQGTGA. V gave up 2 bases and J gave up 3 bases, with 7 bases separating them. The CDR3 loop is CASSLSPKETQYF. CDR3 DNA: TGTGCCAGCAGCTTATCCCCCAAAGAGACCCAGTACTTC. The whole variable domain, filled in from reference TRBV7-3 and TRBJ2-5, reads GAGVSQTPSNKVTEKGKYVELRCDPISGHTALYWYRQSLGQGPEFLIYFQGTGAADDSGLPNDRFFAVRPEGSVSTLKIQRTERGDSAVYLCASSLSPKETQYFGPGTRLLVL.

V usage is TRBV20-1 and J usage is TRBJ2-7; 7 bases align to TRBD2. Germline V gene data show CDR1 as DFQATT and CDR2 as SNEGSKA (reference sequence). Germline trimming cut 2 bases from V and 0 bases from J; bases unmatched to any gene: 16. The CDR3 totals 18 residues. CDR3 region: CSARSRGEGIPSSYEQYF. CDR3 DNA: TGCAGTGCTAGATCACGAGGGGAGGGTATCCCCTCCTCCTACGAGCAGTACTTC.

In this sample, this clonotype turned up a few times. The chain joins TRBV19 to TRBJ2-1, with a possible D match to TRBD1 (6 bases). This CDR3 region has 15 residues. CDR1 and CDR2 from the germline V gene are LNHDA and SQIVND (reference sequence). Trimming took off 5 bases at V and 0 bases at J, with 11 bases between the two ends. The CDR3 nucleotides read TGTGCCAGTAGTCTTGACAGGAGCTCCTACAATGAGCAGTTCTTC. It encodes CASSLDRSSYNEQFF. Full variable domain (missing parts from reference TRBV19 and TRBJ2-1): DGGITQSPKYLFRKEGQNVTLSCEQNLNHDAMYWYRQDPGQGLRLIYYSQIVNDFQKGDIAEGYSVSREKKESFPLTVTSAQKNPTAFYLCASSLDRSSYNEQFFGPGTRLTVL.

The chain has TRBV20-1 and TRBJ2-3, with D hard to call. CDR1 is DFQATT and CDR2 is SNEGSKA in the germline V gene (reference sequence). Deletions cut 1 base from V and 4 bases from J, with 6 bases between. The CDR3 loop spans 12 amino acids. Written as DNA, the CDR3 is TGCAGTGCTAGAGGTTGGTCAGATACGCAGTATTTT. This translates into CSARGWSDTQYF.

The V call is TRBV15, the J call TRBJ2-5; TRBD2 might be the D (6 bases). With 1 base removed from V and 5 bases from J, the gap between germline ends came to 14 bases. The CDR3 spans 15 residues. Germline V CDR1 and CDR2: LNHNV, YYDKDF (reference sequence). The CDR3 DNA sequence: TGTGCCACCAGCAGAGCTAGGGGACTGGGGGAGACCCAGTACTTC. Translating it yields CATSRARGLGETQYF.

The chain combines TRBV12-3 or TRBV12-4 with TRBJ2-2; 9 bases match TRBD2. The CDR3 extends over 17 amino acids. Trimming cost V 7 bases and J 6 bases; bases outside gene matches: 15. CDR3 sequence (DNA): TGTGCCAGCACCACAAGCCACAGCGGGGGGCCGGCCGGGGAGCTGTTTTTT. As protein: CASTTSHSGGPAGELFF.